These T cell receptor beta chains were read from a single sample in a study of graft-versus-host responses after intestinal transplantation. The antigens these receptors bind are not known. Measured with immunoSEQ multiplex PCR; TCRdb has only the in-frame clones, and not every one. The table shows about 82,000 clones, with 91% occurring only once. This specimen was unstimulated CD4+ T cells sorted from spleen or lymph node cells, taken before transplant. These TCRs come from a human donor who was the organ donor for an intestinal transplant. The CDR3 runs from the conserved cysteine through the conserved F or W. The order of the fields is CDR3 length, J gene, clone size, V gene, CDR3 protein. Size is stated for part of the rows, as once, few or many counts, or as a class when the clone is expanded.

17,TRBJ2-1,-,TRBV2,CASSTKGTSGLYNEQFF
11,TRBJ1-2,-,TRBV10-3,CAISAGGGYTF
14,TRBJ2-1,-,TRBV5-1,CASSAQTSSNEQFF
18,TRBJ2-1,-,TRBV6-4,CASSESAEESRSYNEQFF
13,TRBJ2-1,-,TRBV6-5,CASSYSLSGEQFF
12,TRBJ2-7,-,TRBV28,CASTGTLYEQYF
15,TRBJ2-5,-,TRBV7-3,CASSLTSGYQETQYF
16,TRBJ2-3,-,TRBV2,CASSEVRTRYTDTQYF
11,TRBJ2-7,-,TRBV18,CASSPGTQQYF
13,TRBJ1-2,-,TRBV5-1,CASGPGGPYGYTF
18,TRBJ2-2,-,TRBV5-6,CASSLRGTGYPSAGELFF
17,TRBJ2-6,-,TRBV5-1,CASSLTGQGSGANVLTF
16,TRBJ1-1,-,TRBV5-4,CASSQGTASLNTEAFF
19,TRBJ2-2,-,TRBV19,CASNLPDRVRERNTGELFF
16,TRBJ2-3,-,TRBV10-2,CASRVSAGAGTDTQYF
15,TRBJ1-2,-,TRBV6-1,CAGTQSQTAAYGYTF
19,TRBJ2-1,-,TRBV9,CASSVGTGDLAGAWYEQFF
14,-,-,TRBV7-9,CASNLDWLADEQYF
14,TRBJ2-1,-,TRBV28,CASSSGGQDNEQFF
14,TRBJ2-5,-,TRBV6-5,CASRPGGASKTQYF
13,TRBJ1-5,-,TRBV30,CAWGQGAGRPQHF
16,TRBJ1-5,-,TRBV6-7,CASSCPADRGNQPQHF
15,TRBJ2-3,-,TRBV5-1,CASGQGAGGTDTQYF
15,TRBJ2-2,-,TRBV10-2,CASFLAPTLSGELFF
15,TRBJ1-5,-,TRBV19,CASTHGDRDLQPQHF
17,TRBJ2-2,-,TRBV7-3,CASSLIRDRETTGELFF
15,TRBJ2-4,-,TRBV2,CASSSLRGLGNIQYF
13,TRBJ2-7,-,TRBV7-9,CASSPATGYEQYF
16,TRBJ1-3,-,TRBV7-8,CASSLVFYSSGNTIYF
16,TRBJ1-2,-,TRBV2,CASTPDSYSLDYGYTF
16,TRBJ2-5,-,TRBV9,CASSVASGNNLGEQYF
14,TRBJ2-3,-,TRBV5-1,CASSWGLNTDTQYF
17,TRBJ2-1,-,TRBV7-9,CASSLSAWTVPYNEQFF
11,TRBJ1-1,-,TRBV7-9,CASSSVTEAFF
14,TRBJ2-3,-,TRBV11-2,CASSLGSGGDTQYF
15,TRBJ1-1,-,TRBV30,CAWSAGQGAYTEAFF
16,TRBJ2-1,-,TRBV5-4,CASSWGDRARGDEQFF
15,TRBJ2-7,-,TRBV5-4,CASSLGTGGYFEQYF
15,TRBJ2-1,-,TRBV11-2,CASSANSGAYNEQFF
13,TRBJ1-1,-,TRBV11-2,CASSLFLGGEAFF
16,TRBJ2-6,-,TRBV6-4,CASSDSKLSGANVLTF
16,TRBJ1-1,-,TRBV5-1,CASSFTGQDLYTEAFF
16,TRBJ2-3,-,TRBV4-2,CASSPTSGGTTDTQYF
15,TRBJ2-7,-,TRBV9,CASSVGGTGSYEQYF
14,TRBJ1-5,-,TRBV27,CASSFVGADQPQHF
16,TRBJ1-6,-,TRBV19,CASSIAVSSYNSPLHF
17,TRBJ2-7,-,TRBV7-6,CASSSYPPQGSSYEQYF
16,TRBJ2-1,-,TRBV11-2,CASSTGTIPSYNEQFF
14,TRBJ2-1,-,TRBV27,CASRKRGGGNEQFF
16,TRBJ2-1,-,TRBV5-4,CASSLGGTGVRNEQFF
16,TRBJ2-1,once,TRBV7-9,CASSLARLAGENEQFF
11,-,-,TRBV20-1,CSARAFYEQYF
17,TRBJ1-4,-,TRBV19,CASSIRQAPLEAEKLFF
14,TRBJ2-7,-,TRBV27,CASRISGQNREQYF
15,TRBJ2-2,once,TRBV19,CASSIRLARTGELFF
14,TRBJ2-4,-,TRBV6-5,CASSPLAGRDIQYF
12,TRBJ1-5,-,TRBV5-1,CASNTSNQPQHF
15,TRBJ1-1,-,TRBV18,CASSPTGALNTEAFF
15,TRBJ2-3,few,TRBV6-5,CASSYSGGGADTQYF